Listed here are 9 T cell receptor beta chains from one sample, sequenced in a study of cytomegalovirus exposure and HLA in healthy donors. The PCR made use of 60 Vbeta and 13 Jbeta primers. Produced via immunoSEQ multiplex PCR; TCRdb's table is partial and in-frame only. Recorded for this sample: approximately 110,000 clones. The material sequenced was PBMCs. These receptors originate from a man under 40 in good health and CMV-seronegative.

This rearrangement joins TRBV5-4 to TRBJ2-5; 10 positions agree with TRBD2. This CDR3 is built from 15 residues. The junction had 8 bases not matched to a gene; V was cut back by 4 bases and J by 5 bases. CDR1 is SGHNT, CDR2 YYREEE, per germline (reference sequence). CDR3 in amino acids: CASSLSGGAGETQYF. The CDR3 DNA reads TGTGCCAGCAGCCTCAGCGGGGGGGCCGGGGAGACCCAGTACTTC.

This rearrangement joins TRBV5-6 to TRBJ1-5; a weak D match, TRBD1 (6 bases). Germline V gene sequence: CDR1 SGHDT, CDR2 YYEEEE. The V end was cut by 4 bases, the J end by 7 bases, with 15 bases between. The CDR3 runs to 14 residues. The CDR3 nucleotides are TGTGCCAGCAGCACAACAGGGATAGCGCAGCCCCAGCATTTT. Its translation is CASSTTGIAQPQHF.

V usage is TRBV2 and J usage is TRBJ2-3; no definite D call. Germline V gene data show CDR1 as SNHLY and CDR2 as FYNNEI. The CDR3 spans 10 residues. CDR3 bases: TGTGCTACCAATAGTAATACGCAGTATTTT. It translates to CATNSNTQYF.

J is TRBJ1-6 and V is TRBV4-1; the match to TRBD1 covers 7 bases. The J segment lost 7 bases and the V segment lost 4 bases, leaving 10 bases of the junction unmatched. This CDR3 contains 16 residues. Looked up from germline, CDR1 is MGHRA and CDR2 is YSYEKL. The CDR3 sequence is CASSLGQAYGNSPLHF. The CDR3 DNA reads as TGCGCCAGCAGCCTCGGACAGGCGTACGGGAATTCACCCCTCCACTTT.

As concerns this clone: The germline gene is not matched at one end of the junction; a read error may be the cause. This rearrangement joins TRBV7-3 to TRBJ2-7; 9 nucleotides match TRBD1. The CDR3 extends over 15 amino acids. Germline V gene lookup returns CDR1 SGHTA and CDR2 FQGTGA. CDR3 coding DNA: TGTGCCAGCAGCCTAACAGGGGGCGCTTCCTACGAGCAGTACTTC. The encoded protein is CASSLTGGASYEQYF.

CDR3 bases: TGCAGCGTTAGCGGAATTCACTATGGCTACACCTTC. Translating it yields CSVSGIHYGYTF. The chain recombines TRBV29-1 with TRBJ1-2, with D hard to call. The germline V and J ends were trimmed by 5 bases and 3 bases, with 10 bases remaining between them. Looked up from germline, CDR1 is SQVTM and CDR2 is ANQGSEA. This CDR3 comprises 12 residues.

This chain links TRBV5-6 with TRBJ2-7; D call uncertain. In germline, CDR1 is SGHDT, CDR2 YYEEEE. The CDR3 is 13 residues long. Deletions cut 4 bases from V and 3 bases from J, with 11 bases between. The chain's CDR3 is CASSRGPVYEQYF. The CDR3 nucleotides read TGTGCCAGCAGCCGCGGTCCAGTCTACGAGCAGTACTTC.

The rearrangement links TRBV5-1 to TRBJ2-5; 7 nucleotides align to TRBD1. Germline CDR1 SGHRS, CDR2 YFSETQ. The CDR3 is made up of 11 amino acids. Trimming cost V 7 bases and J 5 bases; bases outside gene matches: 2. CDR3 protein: CASEQGETQYF. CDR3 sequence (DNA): TGCGCCAGCGAACAGGGGGAGACCCAGTACTTC.

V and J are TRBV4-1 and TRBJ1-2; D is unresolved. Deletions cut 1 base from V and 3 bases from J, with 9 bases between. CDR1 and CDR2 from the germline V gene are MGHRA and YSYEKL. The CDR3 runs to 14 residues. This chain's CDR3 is CASSQAAGYYGYTF. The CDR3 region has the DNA TGCGCCAGCAGCCAAGCAGCGGGGTACTATGGCTACACCTTC.